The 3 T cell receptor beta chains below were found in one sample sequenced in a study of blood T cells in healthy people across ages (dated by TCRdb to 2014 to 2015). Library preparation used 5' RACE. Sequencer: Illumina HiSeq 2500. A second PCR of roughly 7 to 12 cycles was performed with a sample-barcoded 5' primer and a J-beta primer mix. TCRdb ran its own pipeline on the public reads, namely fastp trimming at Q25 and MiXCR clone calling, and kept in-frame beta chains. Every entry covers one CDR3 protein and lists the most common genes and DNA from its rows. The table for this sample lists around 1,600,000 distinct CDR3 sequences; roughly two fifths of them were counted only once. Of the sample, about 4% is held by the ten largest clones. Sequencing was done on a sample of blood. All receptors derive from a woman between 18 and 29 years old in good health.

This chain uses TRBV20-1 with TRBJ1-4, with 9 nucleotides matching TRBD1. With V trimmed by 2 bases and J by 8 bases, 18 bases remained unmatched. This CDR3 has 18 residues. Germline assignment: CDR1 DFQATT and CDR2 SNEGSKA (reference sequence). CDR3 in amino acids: CSARKRQGESISREKLFF. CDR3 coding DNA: TGCAGTGCTAGAAAGAGACAGGGGGAGTCAATTTCGCGGGAAAAACTGTTTTTT.

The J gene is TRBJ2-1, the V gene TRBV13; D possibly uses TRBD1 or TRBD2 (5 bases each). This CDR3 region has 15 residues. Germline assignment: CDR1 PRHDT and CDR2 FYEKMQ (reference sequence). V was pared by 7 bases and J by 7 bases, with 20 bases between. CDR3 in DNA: TGTGCCAGCAATTTGGGTGGGGACCCAAGGAATGAGCAGTTCTTC. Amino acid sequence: CASNLGGDPRNEQFF.

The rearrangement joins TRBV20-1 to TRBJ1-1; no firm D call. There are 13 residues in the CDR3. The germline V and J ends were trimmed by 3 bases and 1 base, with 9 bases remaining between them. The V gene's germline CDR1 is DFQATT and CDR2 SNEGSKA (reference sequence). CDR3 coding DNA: TGCAGTGCTAGTGGTTCAGCGAACACTGAAGCTTTCTTT. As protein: CSASGSANTEAFF.